The present T cell receptor (beta chain) was sequenced within a study of PD-L1 blockade in urothelial cancer. Study background: Patients initiated atezolizumab around 2014 at 1,200 mg intravenously every 3 weeks. Between 0 and 3 prior chemotherapy regimens had been given to patients. Blood was analyzed 3 weeks (second dose) and 6 weeks after treatment start.

Study results and limitations: Tumor-associated clones in the blood of durable-benefit patients grew more at 3 weeks.

The V end was cut by 5 bases, the J end by 4 bases, with 12 bases between. CDR1 and CDR2 (germline): LNHDA, SQIVND (reference sequence). The CDR3 is 13 residues long. Method: immunoSEQ multiplex PCR; TCRdb's copy keeps in-frame clones and lacks some. Among approximately 120,000 clones listed, roughly 82% were seen once. The sample's time point: peripheral blood 6 weeks after treatment start. Regarding this clone: The target antigen is unknown.

This chain links TRBV19 with TRBJ2-7; possible D gene TRBD1, 5 bases. Sequencing was performed on PBMCs, taken around atezolizumab (anti-PD-L1) treatment. The sequence was collected from a man in his fifties with urothelial cancer. The CDR3 sequence: CASSPQGVYEQYF. The CDR3 region has the DNA TGTGCCAGTAGTCCCCAGGGTGTTTACGAGCAGTACTTC.